This entry features one T cell receptor beta chain sequence. Its cognate antigen has yet to be identified. No much larger clone exists at a distance of one base, and base qualities are not known. The sample is drawn from a study of OX40 agonist ivuxolimab in advanced cancers. Regarding the research as a whole: The costimulatory receptor OX40 (CD134) was targeted by ivuxolimab, a fully human IgG2 agonistic monoclonal antibody. Intravenous ivuxolimab was administered to patients every 2 weeks at six dose levels: 0.01, 0.1, 0.3, 1.5, 3 and 10 mg/kg. Of the approximately 50 dose-escalation patients, hepatocellular carcinoma was present in around 19, melanoma in some 15, renal cell carcinoma in 9 and head and neck cancer in 9. In the dose-escalation cohort, approximately 80% of patients were male, and the mean age was 60 years with a range of roughly 23 to 79. Prior anti-PD-1, anti-PD-L1 or anti-CTLA-4 therapy was permitted, and checkpoint inhibitors had been received by approximately 39% of dose-escalation patients. Partial responses were achieved by three dose-escalation patients, of whom one had hepatocellular carcinoma and two had cutaneous melanoma. Peripheral TCRbeta sequencing was intended to test whether TCR sequence diversity was altered and clonal T-cell expansion was caused by ivuxolimab. The paper describes the monotherapy dose-escalation part (N of about 54 patients) of the phase I trial of ivuxolimab. Points the paper makes about the study in general: At doses of 0.1 to 3.0 mg/kg, clonal expansion of both CD4+ and CD8+ T cells in blood was seen between baseline and week 6. After ivuxolimab, expanded clones were on average more numerous among CD8+ T cells than among CD4+ T cells. Antigen specificity was not determined for the clonally expanded peripheral T cells. Low levels of normalized T-cell clonal expansion were also seen in some patients who did not respond. In partial responders in the 0.1-3.0 mg/kg groups, normalized peripheral clonal expansion was found to be among the lowest, especially among CD8+ T cells.

The trial excluded patients who had a history of autoimmune disease or who were on systemic immunosuppression. Peripheral blood for TCR sequencing was collected from all dose cohorts at baseline, on cycle 4 day 1, and on cycle 7 day 1. The samples were taken from a phase I, first-in-human, multicenter, open-label dose-escalation trial of ivuxolimab. Adults with locally advanced or metastatic head and neck squamous cell, hepatocellular, melanoma or renal cell carcinoma were enrolled in the trial. Before TCR sequencing, CD4+ T cells and CD8+ T cells were sorted from peripheral blood as separate populations. For sequencing of the TCRbeta CDR3 region, genomic DNA was extracted from the sorted cells. TCRbeta CDR3 regions were sequenced using the immunoSEQ Assay. The source is immuneACCESS, and TCRdb retained only in-frame sequences with V and J called. Part of the clones is not carried over; for the studies checked, unresolved V genes explain less than half of this, and the remainder is unexplained. Counted in this sample were 100,000 or so clones; roughly 90% of them appeared once. Of the sample, less than 0.2% falls within the top ten clones.

Unmatched junction bases come to 6, with V trimmed by 5 bases and J by 5 bases. CDR1 and CDR2 are read off the germline V gene (reference sequence) as SEHNR and FQNEAQ. The CDR3 runs 16 amino acids, cysteine and phenylalanine included. The kept DNA is CDR3 alone, 48 bases in frame from the first base. The chain links TRBV7-9 with TRBJ1-4; a stretch of 12 junction bases matches TRBD1. The sequencing here drew on CD4+ or CD8+ T cells sorted from blood, taken in a trial of the OX40 agonist ivuxolimab. This clonotype was obtained from an adult with an advanced solid tumor such as melanoma, head and neck, liver or kidney cancer. The CDR3 is CASSAGQGAQNEKLFF. The DNA sequence is TGTGCCAGCAGCGCGGGACAGGGGGCGCAGAATGAAAAACTGTTTTTT.